This T cell receptor (beta chain) is from a study of Tregs in tolerant kidney transplant recipients. V gave up 0 bases and J gave up 6 bases; unmatched junction bases: 14. Germline lookup yields CDR1 SGHDN and CDR2 FVKESK. The CDR3 length is 21 residues. TCRdb keeps only in-frame clones here, not all; method: immunoSEQ multiplex PCR. The top ten clones hold around 0.61% of a sample with under 300,000 clones, about 80% of them seen once. This clone occurred once. The V call is TRBV14, the J call TRBJ2-1, with 16 bases aligning to TRBD2. The clonotype comes from a human donor in good health. Sequencing was performed on CD4+ T cells from blood. The DNA for the CDR3 is TGTGCCAGCAGCCAAGAATTGGGACTAGCGGGGGGGCTTGGGTCTGGCAATGAGCAGTTCTTC. The encoded protein is CASSQELGLAGGLGSGNEQFF.